This passage covers 13 T cell receptor beta chains from one sample sequenced in a study of blood T cell repertoires in COVID-19 (dated by TCRdb to the early 2020s). The method behind the library was the immunoSEQ multiplex PCR assay. Imported from immuneACCESS, the table was reduced by TCRdb to in-frame sequences with V and J called. These copies leave out some clones; in studies compared against another copy, an unresolved V gene accounts for under half, and the cause of the remainder is not known. In all, the sample holds approximately 150,000 clones, and 80% to 90% of those were seen once. The ten largest clones take up roughly 3.5% of the sample. The sequenced material came from peripheral blood. Every receptor here comes from a man in his 70s with acute or convalescent COVID-19.

V gene TRBV11-1 combines with J gene TRBJ1-1; D may be TRBD1 (5 bases). Germline V lookup: CDR1 SGHAT, CDR2 FQDESV (reference sequence). The CDR3 totals 14 residues. V shed 0 bases and J shed 7 bases, with 12 bases lying between them. For the CDR3, the DNA is TGTGCCAGCAGCTTAGCAGGGGAAAGGGGTGAAGCTTTCTTT. As protein: CASSLAGERGEAFF.

This clone was seen once. The V and J genes are TRBV24-1 and TRBJ2-3; D is undetermined. The CDR3 runs to 14 residues. CDR1 is KGHDR and CDR2 is SFDVKD in the germline V gene. The V gene lost 5 bases and the J gene lost 2 bases, with 10 bases spanning the gap. The CDR3 protein is CATSGASFTDTQYF. CDR3 bases: TGTGCCACCAGTGGGGCGAGTTTCACAGATACGCAGTATTTT.

The genes are TRBV7-9 and TRBJ1-1; a weak D match, TRBD1 (6 bases). The CDR3 spans 15 residues. Germline CDR1 is SEHNR and CDR2 is FQNEAQ (reference sequence). The V and J ends lost 5 bases and 0 bases respectively, with 13 bases between them. The CDR3 DNA reads as TGTGCCAGCAGCATGACAGGACTTATGAACACTGAAGCTTTCTTT. Its protein product is CASSMTGLMNTEAFF.

This clone appeared once. The chain uses TRBV10-3 and TRBJ2-7; 12 positions agree with TRBD1. The germline CDR1 and CDR2 sequences are ENHRY and SYGVKD. This CDR3 region has 16 residues. V lost 2 bases to trimming and J lost 6 bases; unmatched junction nucleotides: 8. The CDR3 spells CAISETPGQGAVEQYF. In nucleotides, the CDR3 is TGTGCCATCAGTGAGACACCGGGACAGGGGGCAGTCGAGCAGTACTTC.

The V gene is TRBV6-6, the J gene TRBJ1-1; 8 nucleotides match TRBD1. CDR1 MNHNY and CDR2 SVGAGI come from the germline V gene (reference sequence). The CDR3 is made up of 15 amino acids. V lost 7 bases, J lost 1 base, and 8 bases stayed unmatched. The CDR3 region has the DNA TGTGCCAGCACCCAGGACAGGGCCCAGAACACTGAAGCTTTCTTT. Translation: CASTQDRAQNTEAFF.

This clone was detected a few times. CDR3 coding DNA: TGTGCCAGCAGAAGGTTTAGCGGAGGCCTCCAAGAGACCCAGTACTTC. It specifies CASRRFSGGLQETQYF. The gene calls are TRBV7-6 and TRBJ2-5; maybe TRBD2 (6 bases). The CDR3 totals 16 residues. V was pared by 6 bases and J by 1 base, with 18 bases between. Germline V CDR1 and CDR2: SGHVS, FNYEAQ.

The rearrangement uses TRBV28 and TRBJ1-1; D gene uncertain. This CDR3 spans 12 amino acids. V gave up 7 bases and J gave up 5 bases, with 11 bases separating them. CDR1 and CDR2 (germline): MDHEN, SYDVKM. The CDR3 region has the DNA TGTGCCAGCATACGAGGGCTTACTGAAGCTTTCTTT. It specifies CASIRGLTEAFF.

The chain carries TRBV6-2 or TRBV6-3 and TRBJ2-3; 10 nucleotides line up with TRBD2. Losses at the gene ends were 5 bases for V and 0 bases for J; bases not matched to a gene: 8. Germline assignment: CDR1 MNHEY and CDR2 SVGEGT. This CDR3 spans 17 amino acids. The CDR3 loop is CASSPRTSGTSTDTQYF. The DNA for the CDR3 is TGTGCCAGCAGTCCACGGACTAGCGGAACTAGCACAGATACGCAGTATTTT.

The V and J genes are TRBV27 and TRBJ2-7; perhaps TRBD1 as D (5 bases). Trimming pared 6 bases from V and 4 bases from J, leaving 16 bases between. Germline V gives CDR1 MNHEY, CDR2 SMNVEV (reference sequence). The CDR3 spans 14 residues. CDR3 sequence: CASSPGHLAYEQYF. Here the CDR3 DNA reads TGTGCCAGCAGCCCCGGACACTTGGCGTACGAGCAGTACTTC.

This clone appeared a single time. The chain employs TRBV5-1 and TRBJ1-1; 7 bases match TRBD1. V dropped 0 bases and J dropped 3; count of bases not matched to a gene: 2. CDR3 length: 14 residues. The germline V gene has CDR1 SGHRS and CDR2 YFSETQ. The CDR3 DNA follows: TGCGCCAGCAGCTTGGAAACAGGGGACACTGAAGCTTTCTTT. Its protein is CASSLETGDTEAFF. The whole variable domain, filled in from reference TRBV5-1 and TRBJ1-1, reads KAGVTQTPRYLIKTRGQQVTLSCSPISGHRSVSWYQQTPGQGLQFLFEYFSETQRNKGNFPGRFSGRQFSNSRSEMNVSTLELGDSALYLCASSLETGDTEAFFGQGTRLTVV.

This chain connects TRBV19 to TRBJ2-5; 7 bases match TRBD1. The V segment lost 3 bases and the J segment 2 bases; nucleotides outside the gene matches: 3. The CDR3 consists of 14 residues. Germline V gene lookup returns CDR1 LNHDA and CDR2 SQIVND (reference sequence). CDR3 sequence: CASSIDRAQETQYF. CDR3 nucleotides: TGTGCCAGTAGTATTGACAGGGCGCAAGAGACCCAGTACTTC.

The chain is built from TRBV19 and TRBJ1-5, with D possibly TRBD1 on 6 matching bases. CDR1 and CDR2 (germline): LNHDA, SQIVND (reference sequence). V lost 5 bases to trimming and J lost 9 bases, with 17 bases between them. The CDR3 sequence is 14 residues long. The chain's CDR3 is CASSARGGVGPQHF. The CDR3 DNA sequence: TGTGCCAGTAGTGCCCGGGGGGGCGTGGGGCCCCAGCATTTT. Filled out from reference TRBV19 and TRBJ1-5, the complete variable domain reads DGGITQSPKYLFRKEGQNVTLSCEQNLNHDAMYWYRQDPGQGLRLIYYSQIVNDFQKGDIAEGYSVSREKKESFPLTVTSAQKNPTAFYLCASSARGGVGPQHFGDGTRLSIL.

This clone was recorded only once. This chain uses TRBV3-1 (or the pseudogene TRBV3-2) with TRBJ2-1; D is undetermined. CDR1 is LGHDT and CDR2 is YNNKEL in the germline V gene (reference sequence). There are 13 residues in the CDR3. With 0 bases removed from V and 12 bases from J, the gap between germline ends came to 12 bases. CDR3 nucleotide sequence: TGTGCCAGCAGCCAAGATCTTACGGGTTGGCAGTTCTTC. Protein: CASSQDLTGWQFF.